The 18 T cell receptor beta chains below come from one sample, sequenced in a study of cytomegalovirus exposure and HLA in healthy donors. The PCR had 60 Vbeta and 13 Jbeta primers. Clones were read by immunoSEQ multiplex PCR, and TCRdb kept only the in-frame ones, dropping some. Of about 170,000 clones listed, roughly 80% are singletons. The source material was PBMCs. The receptors shown here come from a woman aged 45-65 years in good health and CMV-seropositive.

Notes on this clone: The junction differs from germline at one of its ends, possibly a read error. The chain employs TRBV7-9 and TRBJ2-3; the D is unclear. The germline V gene has CDR1 SEHNR and CDR2 FQNEAQ (reference sequence). The length of the CDR3 is 12 residues. The CDR3 bases are TGTTCCAGCAGCTTGGAGACGGATACGCAGTATTTT. As protein: CSSSLETDTQYF.

This chain joins TRBV4-2 and TRBJ1-2; D ambiguous. The CDR3 covers 16 residues. V was clipped by 0 bases and J by 1 base, with 12 bases between them. The germline V gene encodes CDR1 LGHNA and CDR2 YNFKEQ. The CDR3 loop is CASSQDWQYLNYGYTF. CDR3 bases: TGTGCCAGCAGCCAAGATTGGCAGTACCTTAACTATGGCTACACCTTC.

The genes are TRBV19 and TRBJ2-1; TRBD1 matches at 9 bases. Germline V CDR1 and CDR2: LNHDA, SQIVND (reference sequence). The CDR3 sequence is 15 residues long. After removal of 4 bases from V and 7 bases from J, the junction contained 8 bases not matched to a gene. The CDR3 spells CASSTGTGNVNEQFF. DNA of the CDR3: TGTGCCAGTAGTACCGGGACAGGGAATGTGAATGAGCAGTTCTTC.

The J gene is TRBJ2-1, the V gene TRBV28, with 9 bases lining up with TRBD1. The trim removed 7 bases at V and 8 bases at J, leaving 18 bases unmatched. Germline CDR1 MDHEN, CDR2 SYDVKM. This CDR3 region has 17 residues. The CDR3 region is CASTVRLGTGKIDEQFF. CDR3 sequence (DNA): TGTGCCAGCACCGTGAGGTTAGGGACAGGGAAGATCGATGAGCAGTTCTTC.

The chain couples TRBV7-9 to TRBJ2-7, with 9 bases fitting TRBD1. V trimming: 3 bases; J trimming: 6 bases; junction bases outside the gene matches: 3. Germline V gene lookup returns CDR1 SEHNR and CDR2 FQNEAQ (reference sequence). CDR3 length equals 13 residues. CDR3 nucleotides: TGTGCCAGCAGCTTGACAGGGGGAAGCGAGCAGTACTTC. Residues: CASSLTGGSEQYF.

The genes are TRBV5-1 and TRBJ2-7; D may be TRBD2 (6 bases). The V end was cut by 4 bases, the J end by 2 bases, with 7 bases between. The CDR3 length is 12 residues. Germline CDR1 reads SGHRS; CDR2 reads YFSETQ. In DNA, the CDR3 is TGCGCCAGCAGCACGGGGGCCTACGAGCAGTACTTC. This gives the protein CASSTGAYEQYF.

The chain links TRBV28 to TRBJ2-2, with 9 bases lining up with TRBD1. Germline lookup yields CDR1 MDHEN and CDR2 SYDVKM. The CDR3 runs 15 residues. Trimming took 6 bases from V and 1 from J; bases not matched to a gene: 3. The CDR3 sequence is CASSEDRGNTGELFF. The CDR3 DNA is TGTGCCAGCAGCGAGGACAGGGGGAACACCGGGGAGCTGTTTTTT.

The rearrangement uses TRBV30 and TRBJ1-6; D unresolved. V lost 3 bases to trimming and J lost 3 bases, with 6 bases between them. The CDR3 contains 13 residues. Germline V gene lookup returns CDR1 GTSNPN and CDR2 SVGIG (reference sequence). CDR3 in DNA: TGTGCCTGGAGGGGCAGCTATAATTCACCCCTCCACTTT. Translating gives CAWRGSYNSPLHF.

The V gene is TRBV2, the J gene TRBJ2-5; D is perhaps TRBD1 (7 bases). Germline V gene sequence: CDR1 SNHLY, CDR2 FYNNEI. V was cut by 8 bases and J by 1 base, with 11 bases left in between. The CDR3 extends over 13 amino acids. The CDR3 DNA sequence: TGTGCCAGCGGCGGGACAGCCCAAGAGACCCAGTACTTC. This codes for CASGGTAQETQYF.

The rearrangement links TRBV11-2 to TRBJ2-7; no clear D. Trimming shortened V by 5 bases and J by 6 bases, and 14 bases separated the two germline ends. The CDR3 is made up of 13 amino acids. In germline, CDR1 is SGHAT, CDR2 FQNNGV. The CDR3 protein is CASSTSHQIEQYF. Here the CDR3 DNA reads TGTGCCAGCAGCACCTCACACCAAATCGAGCAGTACTTC. Full variable domain (missing parts from reference TRBV11-2 and TRBJ2-7): EAGVAQSPRYKIIEKRQSVAFWCNPISGHATLYWYQQILGQGPKLLIQFQNNGVVDDSQLPKDRFSAERLKGVDSTLKIQPAKLEDSAVYLCASSTSHQIEQYFGPGTRLTVT.

The chain employs TRBV29-1 and TRBJ2-1, with TRBD2 identical over 11 bases. Germline CDR1 and CDR2: SQVTM and ANQGSEA. The CDR3 totals 15 residues. J gave up 6 bases and V 1 base, and 5 bases lay outside the gene matches. CDR3 protein: CSVEGTSGRSNEQFF. The CDR3, as DNA: TGCAGCGTTGAAGGTACTAGCGGGAGAAGCAATGAGCAGTTCTTC.

The J gene is TRBJ2-4, the V gene TRBV4-1; TRBD1 might be the D (6 bases). V was shortened by 0 bases and J by 6 bases, with 12 bases between the two germline ends. The CDR3 has 15 residues. Germline V gene lookup returns CDR1 MGHRA and CDR2 YSYEKL. The DNA for the CDR3 is TGCGCCAGCAGCCAAGAGGACAGCGCCTTAAACATTCAGTACTTC. The encoded protein is CASSQEDSALNIQYF.

The chain has TRBV7-2 and TRBJ1-6; TRBD1 matches at 10 bases. Germline CDR1 and CDR2: SGHTA and FQGNSA. The CDR3 length is 15 residues. The junction had 8 bases not matched to a gene; V was cut back by 5 bases and J by 10 bases. The CDR3 spells CASSPGTGVMSPLHF. Here the CDR3 DNA reads TGTGCCAGCAGCCCCGGGACAGGGGTTATGTCACCCCTCCACTTT.

This chain joins TRBV19 and TRBJ1-5, with D possibly being TRBD1 (5 bases). V lost 7 bases and J lost 4, with 17 bases in between. CDR3 length equals 15 residues. CDR1 and CDR2 (germline): LNHDA, SQIVND (reference sequence). CDR3 loop: CASTRGVRGNQPQHF. In nucleotides, the CDR3 is TGTGCCAGTACTCGAGGGGTGCGGGGGAATCAGCCCCAGCATTTT. The entire variable domain, with the rest obtained from reference TRBV19 and TRBJ1-5, is as follows: DGGITQSPKYLFRKEGQNVTLSCEQNLNHDAMYWYRQDPGQGLRLIYYSQIVNDFQKGDIAEGYSVSREKKESFPLTVTSAQKNPTAFYLCASTRGVRGNQPQHFGDGTRLSIL.

This chain uses TRBV5-4 with TRBJ2-3, with TRBD2 matching 10 bases. There are 13 residues in the CDR3. The V gene's germline CDR1 is SGHNT and CDR2 YYREEE (reference sequence). DNA for the CDR3: TGTGCTCAAGCGGGGGGGCTCACAGATACGCAGTATTTT. Amino acid sequence: CAQAGGLTDTQYF. The complete variable domain, with remaining parts taken from reference TRBV5-4 and TRBJ2-3, reads ETGVTQSPTHLIKTRGQQVTLRCSSQSGHNTVSWYQQALGQGPQFIFQYYREEENGRGNFPPRFSGLQFPNYSSELNVNALELDDSALYLCAQAGGLTDTQYFGPGTRLTVL.

The chain is built from TRBV19 and TRBJ2-5; 7 bases map to TRBD2. Trimming at V came to 3 bases and at J to 1 base, leaving 8 bases not matched to a gene. In germline, CDR1 is LNHDA, CDR2 SQIVND (reference sequence). The CDR3 covers 16 residues. The CDR3, as DNA: TGTGCCAGTAGTATGGGACTAACGGGGGGCCAAGAGACCCAGTACTTC. This codes for CASSMGLTGGQETQYF.

The rearrangement joins TRBV2 to TRBJ1-2; the D is unclear. Germline V gene sequence: CDR1 SNHLY, CDR2 FYNNEI. Trimming took 4 bases from V and 0 from J, leaving 12 bases between them. The CDR3 contains 15 residues. CDR3 amino acids: CASSGGGAANYGYTF. In nucleotides, the CDR3 is TGTGCCAGCAGTGGAGGCGGAGCAGCTAACTATGGCTACACCTTC. Together with reference TRBV2 and TRBJ1-2, the CDR3 gives the full variable domain: EPEVTQTPSHQVTQMGQEVILRCVPISNHLYFYWYRQILGQKVEFLVSFYNNEISEKSEIFDDQFSVERPDGSNFTLKIRSTKLEDSAMYFCASSGGGAANYGYTFGSGTRLTVV.

The chain recombines TRBV19 with TRBJ1-1, with D hard to call. Germline CDR1 is LNHDA and CDR2 is SQIVND (reference sequence). V lost 3 bases, J lost 1 base, and 18 bases lay in between. The CDR3 spans 17 residues. CDR3 protein: CASSIQALSLRNTEAFF. The CDR3 DNA reads as TGTGCCAGTAGTATTCAGGCCCTGAGCCTCCGGAACACTGAAGCTTTCTTT. Full variable domain (outside the CDR3, taken from reference TRBV19 and TRBJ1-1): DGGITQSPKYLFRKEGQNVTLSCEQNLNHDAMYWYRQDPGQGLRLIYYSQIVNDFQKGDIAEGYSVSREKKESFPLTVTSAQKNPTAFYLCASSIQALSLRNTEAFFGQGTRLTVV.